The clone carrying this TCR beta chain came up once. Germline is not matched at one junction end, which may reflect a read error. The data derive from a study of blood T cell repertoires in COVID-19. Overall study: Donors in the United States, Italy and Spain gave samples during acute or convalescent COVID-19. In each case, the material was cDNA or gDNA derived from T cells, B-cell-depleted T cells, or PBMCs.

Profiled with immunoSEQ multiplex PCR; TCRdb holds only in-frame clones, not every one. The sample lists about 140,000 clones, around nine tenths occurring once. Germline V CDR1 and CDR2: SSHAT, FNYEAQ (reference sequence). This CDR3 contains 14 residues. This clonotype was obtained from a middle-aged man with active or convalescent COVID-19. The sample consisted of peripheral blood. The chain couples TRBV7-7 to TRBJ2-2; no reliable D call. CDR3 DNA sequence: TGTGCTAGCAGCCATAATCCCCTACCCGGGGAGCTGTTTTTT. Its protein product is CASSHNPLPGELFF.